One sample yielded the 4 T cell receptor beta chains listed below, sequenced in a study of OX40 agonist ivuxolimab in advanced cancers. Profiling relied on immunoSEQ multiplex PCR, and the TCRdb table lists in-frame clones only, not all of them. The sample holds about 33,000 clones; 88% are singletons and the top ten take about 4%. The starting material was CD4+ or CD8+ T cells sorted from blood, obtained in a trial of the OX40 agonist ivuxolimab. All receptors derive from an adult with an advanced solid tumor such as melanoma, head and neck, liver or kidney cancer.

V and J are TRBV30 and TRBJ1-2, with D maybe TRBD1 (6 bases). Trimming pared 1 base from V and 3 bases from J, leaving 9 bases between. The germline gives CDR1 GTSNPN, CDR2 SVGIG (reference sequence). The CDR3 covers 13 residues. The CDR3 sequence is CAWSENRDYGYTF. In DNA, the CDR3 is TGTGCCTGGAGTGAAAACAGGGACTATGGCTACACCTTC. Full variable domain (remainder filled in from reference TRBV30 and TRBJ1-2): SQTIHQWPATLVQPVGSPLSLECTVEGTSNPNLYWYRQAAGRGLQLLFYSVGIGQISSEVPQNLSASRPQDRQFILSSKKLLLSDSGFYLCAWSENRDYGYTFGSGTRLTVV.

The chain recombines TRBV6-5 with TRBJ1-2; D perhaps matches TRBD1 (5 bases). The CDR3 runs 15 residues. Germline CDR1 is MNHEY and CDR2 is SVGAGI. Deletions cut 6 bases from V and 8 bases from J, with 22 bases between. Here the CDR3 reads CASSPIIPQGGGYTF. CDR3 DNA sequence: TGTGCCAGCAGCCCAATTATCCCCCAGGGCGGGGGCTACACCTTC.

The J gene is TRBJ1-2, the V gene TRBV18; the D gene is possibly TRBD1 (5 bases). The CDR3 totals 15 residues. Germline CDR1 KGHSH, CDR2 LQKENI. V gave up 2 bases and J gave up 7 bases, with 17 bases separating them. The CDR3 nucleotides read TGTGCCAGCTCACCAGGGAGCCGACAGTTAAGTGGCTACACCTTC. Translated, it gives CASSPGSRQLSGYTF.

The rearrangement uses TRBV6-6 and TRBJ1-5; 8 bases agree with TRBD1. The V gene end was trimmed by 7 bases and the J gene end by 9 bases; junction bases not matched to a gene: 14. From germline, CDR1 is MNHNY and CDR2 SVGAGI (reference sequence). CDR3 length: 15 amino acids. The chain's CDR3 is CASTYRGFEFPPQHF. The CDR3 DNA reads as TGTGCCAGCACGTACAGGGGGTTCGAATTTCCGCCCCAGCATTTT.